This TCR beta chain was sequenced during a study of blood T cell repertoires in COVID-19. Overall study context: Donors in the United States, Italy and Spain gave samples during acute or convalescent COVID-19. Sources were T cells, B-cell-depleted T cells, or PBMCs; the material itself was cDNA or gDNA.

In the study's own analysis: Amplification of reference gene primers was used by the study to estimate nucleated cell counts. TCRdb keeps only in-frame clones here, not all; method: immunoSEQ multiplex PCR. V, J and clone size derive from that table, while D and trimming were established from the DNA sequence. The sample records 45,000 to 55,000 clones, over 75% being singletons. From germline, CDR1 is SGHNT and CDR2 YYREEE (reference sequence). The CDR3 covers 14 residues. With 2 bases removed from V and 2 bases from J, the gap between germline ends came to 10 bases. The V call is TRBV5-4, the J call TRBJ1-1; a possible D gene is TRBD1 (5 bases). The receptor comes from a human donor in a cohort sampled during active COVID-19. Material: peripheral blood. DNA of the CDR3: TGTGCCAGCAGCTTCTCGACAGCCAACACTGAAGCTTTCTTT. Protein sequence: CASSFSTANTEAFF.